Listed below are T cell receptor beta chains from one sample, sequenced in a study of CD8 T cells in Susac syndrome. TCRdb recomputed calls from the immunoSEQ multiplex PCR reads with MiXCR, one row per CDR3 protein. The sample comprises about 430,000 distinct CDR3 sequences, more than 80% of which are singletons, and under 0.15% rests with the top ten. The specimen sequenced was CD8+ T cells from PBMCs. The receptors were sampled from a human donor with multiple sclerosis. Each CDR3 is given with its conserved first and last residue. The D gene is left open where the match is weak. Only part of the rows carry a size: once, few, many, or a class if the clone is expanded.

d_call: .; j_call: TRBJ2-1; clone_size: .; cdr3_length: 15; v_call: TRBV11-2; cdr3_aa: CASSLVSVSYNEQFF; cdr3_nt: TGTGCCAGCAGCTTAGTATCGGTATCCTACAATGAGCAGTTCTTC
d_call: .; j_call: TRBJ2-3; clone_size: .; cdr3_length: 14; v_call: TRBV19; cdr3_aa: CASSRTQGTDTQYF; cdr3_nt: TGTGCCAGTAGTAGGACGCAGGGCACAGATACGCAGTATTTT
d_call: .; j_call: TRBJ1-1; clone_size: .; cdr3_length: 15; v_call: TRBV6-5; cdr3_aa: CASSTHNEGGTEAFF; cdr3_nt: TGTGCCAGCAGCACCCATAATGAGGGAGGCACTGAAGCTTTCTTT
d_call: TRBD1; j_call: TRBJ2-5; clone_size: few; cdr3_length: 15; v_call: TRBV6-1; cdr3_aa: CASRSHRGPWETQYF; cdr3_nt: TGTGCCAGCAGAAGCCACAGGGGGCCGTGGGAGACCCAGTACTTC
d_call: TRBD2; j_call: TRBJ2-1; clone_size: .; cdr3_length: 18; v_call: TRBV27; cdr3_aa: CASSPGLADWSSYNEQFF; cdr3_nt: TGTGCCAGCAGCCCAGGACTAGCGGACTGGAGCTCCTACAATGAGCAGTTCTTC
d_call: TRBD2; j_call: TRBJ2-7; clone_size: .; cdr3_length: 15; v_call: TRBV2; cdr3_aa: CASSGLGLDAYEQYF; cdr3_nt: TGTGCCAGCAGCGGATTGGGACTAGACGCCTACGAGCAGTACTTC
d_call: TRBD2; j_call: TRBJ2-7; clone_size: few; cdr3_length: 14; v_call: TRBV19; cdr3_aa: CASSGTSGGNEQYF; cdr3_nt: TGTGCCAGTAGTGGGACTAGCGGGGGAAACGAGCAGTACTTC
d_call: .; j_call: TRBJ1-5; clone_size: .; cdr3_length: 15; v_call: TRBV28; cdr3_aa: CASRPDSNLDQPQHF; cdr3_nt: TGTGCCAGCAGACCGGACAGCAACCTTGATCAGCCCCAGCATTTT
d_call: .; j_call: TRBJ1-5; clone_size: .; cdr3_length: 17; v_call: TRBV18; cdr3_aa: CASSPTGVTYSNQPQHF; cdr3_nt: TGTGCCAGCTCACCGACAGGCGTCACCTATAGCAATCAGCCCCAGCATTTT
d_call: .; j_call: TRBJ1-3; clone_size: .; cdr3_length: 16; v_call: TRBV5-6; cdr3_aa: CASSLRVSLSGNTIYF; cdr3_nt: TGTGCCAGCAGCCTACGGGTCAGCCTCTCTGGAAACACCATATATTTT
d_call: .; j_call: TRBJ2-1; clone_size: .; cdr3_length: 14; v_call: TRBV20-1; cdr3_aa: CSARDLPSFNEQFF; cdr3_nt: TGCAGTGCTAGAGATCTGCCGTCGTTCAATGAGCAGTTCTTC
d_call: TRBD1; j_call: TRBJ1-1; clone_size: .; cdr3_length: 12; v_call: TRBV5-4; cdr3_aa: CASSPDRVQAFF; cdr3_nt: TGTGCCAGCAGCCCGGACAGGGTTCAAGCTTTCTTT
d_call: TRBD1; j_call: TRBJ2-7; clone_size: few; cdr3_length: 15; v_call: TRBV6-6; cdr3_aa: CASSYPTGGSYEQYF; cdr3_nt: TGTGCCAGCAGTTATCCGACAGGGGGCTCTTACGAGCAGTACTTC
d_call: .; j_call: TRBJ1-3; clone_size: .; cdr3_length: 14; v_call: TRBV11-2; cdr3_aa: CAHADPSSGNTIYF; cdr3_nt: TGTGCCCATGCCGACCCTTCCTCTGGAAACACCATATATTTT
d_call: .; j_call: TRBJ2-4; clone_size: .; cdr3_length: 15; v_call: TRBV7-9; cdr3_aa: CASEWGSLAKNIQYF; cdr3_nt: TGTGCCAGCGAGTGGGGTTCTCTAGCCAAAAACATTCAGTACTTC
d_call: TRBD1; j_call: TRBJ2-1; clone_size: .; cdr3_length: 15; v_call: TRBV6-6; cdr3_aa: CASSRRDREVPEQFF; cdr3_nt: TGTGCCAGCAGTCGCCGGGACAGGGAGGTTCCTGAGCAGTTCTTC
d_call: .; j_call: TRBJ1-2; clone_size: .; cdr3_length: 14; v_call: TRBV11-2; cdr3_aa: CASSLGRDNYGYTF; cdr3_nt: TGTGCCAGCAGCTTAGGCAGAGATAACTATGGCTACACCTTC
d_call: TRBD1; j_call: TRBJ2-7; clone_size: .; cdr3_length: 17; v_call: TRBV7-9; cdr3_aa: CASSLSIARDRAYEQYF; cdr3_nt: TGTGCCAGCAGCTTAAGTATTGCCCGGGACAGGGCCTACGAGCAGTACTTC
d_call: .; j_call: TRBJ1-2; clone_size: .; cdr3_length: 17; v_call: TRBV27; cdr3_aa: CASSLLDQNHLNYGYTF; cdr3_nt: TGTGCCAGCAGTTTATTAGACCAAAACCACCTTAACTATGGCTACACCTTC
d_call: TRBD2; j_call: TRBJ2-1; clone_size: once; cdr3_length: 15; v_call: TRBV7-8; cdr3_aa: CASSLVGLAFDEQFF; cdr3_nt: TGTGCCAGCAGCTTAGTCGGACTAGCATTCGATGAGCAGTTCTTC
d_call: TRBD2; j_call: TRBJ2-2; clone_size: once; cdr3_length: 16; v_call: TRBV5-5; cdr3_aa: CASSGLAGGRTGELFF; cdr3_nt: TGTGCCAGCAGTGGACTAGCGGGAGGAAGAACCGGGGAGCTGTTTTTT
d_call: .; j_call: TRBJ2-7; clone_size: .; cdr3_length: 14; v_call: TRBV20-1; cdr3_aa: CSARDSRAGYEQYF; cdr3_nt: TGCAGTGCTAGAGATAGCAGGGCGGGCTACGAGCAGTACTTC
d_call: .; j_call: TRBJ1-6; clone_size: .; cdr3_length: 14; v_call: TRBV5-4; cdr3_aa: CASSLEGYNSPLHF; cdr3_nt: TGTGCCAGCAGCTTGGAAGGGTACAATTCACCCCTCCACTTT
d_call: .; j_call: TRBJ2-7; clone_size: .; cdr3_length: 14; v_call: TRBV4-1; cdr3_aa: CASSQESLENEQYF; cdr3_nt: TGCGCCAGCAGCCAAGAGTCCTTAGAGAACGAGCAGTACTTC
d_call: TRBD2; j_call: TRBJ2-5; clone_size: once; cdr3_length: 15; v_call: TRBV6-5; cdr3_aa: CASRSSTGGMETQYF; cdr3_nt: TGTGCCAGCAGGTCTTCCACGGGGGGGATGGAGACCCAGTACTTC
d_call: TRBD2; j_call: TRBJ2-4; clone_size: .; cdr3_length: 13; v_call: TRBV19; cdr3_aa: CASTPGGANIQYF; cdr3_nt: TGTGCCAGTACCCCCGGGGGGGCGAACATTCAGTACTTC
d_call: .; j_call: TRBJ1-1; clone_size: .; cdr3_length: 12; v_call: TRBV29-1; cdr3_aa: CSVADVAGEAFF; cdr3_nt: TGCAGCGTTGCTGATGTGGCGGGTGAAGCTTTCTTT
d_call: .; j_call: TRBJ2-1; clone_size: few; cdr3_length: 14; v_call: TRBV5-1; cdr3_aa: CASSFLGSYNEQFF; cdr3_nt: TGCGCCAGCAGCTTTCTTGGCAGCTACAATGAGCAGTTCTTC
d_call: .; j_call: TRBJ2-1; clone_size: .; cdr3_length: 16; v_call: TRBV11-2; cdr3_aa: CASSLEGTVWYNEQFF; cdr3_nt: TGTGCCAGCAGCTTAGAAGGGACGGTGTGGTACAATGAGCAGTTCTTC
d_call: .; j_call: TRBJ1-5; clone_size: few; cdr3_length: 14; v_call: TRBV6-8; cdr3_aa: CASSRGALNQPQHF; cdr3_nt: TGTGCCAGCAGTAGGGGGGCCCTTAATCAGCCCCAGCATTTT
d_call: TRBD1; j_call: TRBJ2-2; clone_size: .; cdr3_length: 13; v_call: TRBV6-4; cdr3_aa: CASGTGETGELFF; cdr3_nt: TGTGCCAGCGGGACAGGTGAAACCGGGGAGCTGTTTTTT
d_call: TRBD2; j_call: TRBJ2-3; clone_size: .; cdr3_length: 14; v_call: TRBV7-3; cdr3_aa: CASSLSSGTDTQYF; cdr3_nt: TGTGCCAGCAGCCTGTCTAGCGGGACAGATACGCAGTATTTT
d_call: TRBD1; j_call: TRBJ1-1; clone_size: .; cdr3_length: 14; v_call: TRBV5-1; cdr3_aa: CASSPGQGTTEAFF; cdr3_nt: TGCGCCAGCAGCCCGGGACAGGGGACCACTGAAGCTTTCTTT
d_call: .; j_call: TRBJ2-1; clone_size: .; cdr3_length: 15; v_call: TRBV29-1; cdr3_aa: CSVSSGRDPYNEQFF; cdr3_nt: .
d_call: .; j_call: TRBJ2-3; clone_size: .; cdr3_length: 16; v_call: TRBV7-2; cdr3_aa: CASSLGPVVSTDTQYF; cdr3_nt: TGTGCCAGCAGCTTAGGCCCTGTAGTAAGCACAGATACGCAGTATTTT
d_call: TRBD2; j_call: TRBJ2-3; clone_size: .; cdr3_length: 15; v_call: TRBV6-5; cdr3_aa: CASSYRLADTDTQYF; cdr3_nt: TGTGCCAGCAGTTACAGACTAGCGGACACAGATACGCAGTATTTT
d_call: .; j_call: TRBJ1-1; clone_size: .; cdr3_length: 12; v_call: TRBV3-1; cdr3_aa: CASSQGSHEAFF; cdr3_nt: TGTGCCAGCAGCCAAGGGTCGCACGAAGCTTTCTTT
d_call: .; j_call: TRBJ2-7; clone_size: .; cdr3_length: 15; v_call: TRBV4-1; cdr3_aa: CASSQEAGVAYEQYF; cdr3_nt: TGCGCCAGCAGCCAAGAGGCAGGGGTTGCCTACGAGCAGTACTTC
d_call: TRBD2; j_call: TRBJ2-1; clone_size: .; cdr3_length: 14; v_call: TRBV29-1; cdr3_aa: CSVPTSGIYNEQFF; cdr3_nt: TGCAGCGTCCCGACTAGCGGAATTTACAATGAGCAGTTCTTC
d_call: .; j_call: TRBJ1-3; clone_size: .; cdr3_length: 13; v_call: TRBV6-1; cdr3_aa: CASRDSGINTIYF; cdr3_nt: TGTGCCAGCAGGGACAGCGGGATTAACACCATATATTTT
d_call: .; j_call: TRBJ1-1; clone_size: .; cdr3_length: 14; v_call: TRBV2; cdr3_aa: CASSEAVGPIEAFF; cdr3_nt: TGTGCCAGCAGTGAAGCGGTGGGACCGATTGAAGCTTTCTTT
d_call: TRBD1; j_call: TRBJ2-7; clone_size: once; cdr3_length: 15; v_call: TRBV5-1; cdr3_aa: CASSLETGQGFEQYF; cdr3_nt: TGCGCCAGCAGCTTAGAAACGGGACAGGGGTTCGAGCAGTACTTC
d_call: TRBD1; j_call: TRBJ2-1; clone_size: few; cdr3_length: 16; v_call: TRBV6-1; cdr3_aa: CASSRDSKSSYNEQFF; cdr3_nt: TGTGCCAGCAGTAGGGACAGTAAAAGCTCCTACAATGAGCAGTTCTTC
d_call: .; j_call: TRBJ1-5; clone_size: .; cdr3_length: 14; v_call: TRBV27; cdr3_aa: CASSGTEGSQPQHF; cdr3_nt: TGTGCCAGCAGCGGGACGGAGGGAAGTCAGCCCCAGCATTTT
d_call: .; j_call: TRBJ2-7; clone_size: .; cdr3_length: 15; v_call: TRBV29-1; cdr3_aa: CSVEWFGTDTKEQYF; cdr3_nt: TGCAGCGTTGAATGGTTCGGGACGGACACCAAGGAGCAGTACTTC
d_call: .; j_call: TRBJ1-1; clone_size: .; cdr3_length: 15; v_call: TRBV29-1; cdr3_aa: CSVDLPGPWGTEAFF; cdr3_nt: TGCAGCGTTGATCTACCAGGGCCCTGGGGGACTGAAGCTTTCTTT
d_call: .; j_call: TRBJ2-5; clone_size: once; cdr3_length: 15; v_call: TRBV27; cdr3_aa: CASRREAGERGTQYF; cdr3_nt: TGTGCCAGCAGACGTGAGGCTGGGGAGCGCGGGACCCAGTACTTC
d_call: .; j_call: TRBJ1-1; clone_size: few; cdr3_length: 13; v_call: TRBV30; cdr3_aa: CAWSSDRNTEAFF; cdr3_nt: TGTGCCTGGAGTTCCGACAGGAACACTGAAGCTTTCTTT
d_call: .; j_call: TRBJ2-3; clone_size: .; cdr3_length: 11; v_call: TRBV12-3/TRBV12-4; cdr3_aa: CARGPAIVVYF; cdr3_nt: TGTGCCCGCGGGCCAGCGATAGTTGTGTATTTT
d_call: .; j_call: TRBJ2-1; clone_size: .; cdr3_length: 14; v_call: TRBV5-1; cdr3_aa: CASSFRQFYNEQFF; cdr3_nt: TGCGCCAGCAGCTTTCGTCAGTTCTACAATGAGCAGTTCTTC
d_call: TRBD2; j_call: TRBJ2-1; clone_size: .; cdr3_length: 16; v_call: TRBV7-9; cdr3_aa: CASSSTTSGVYNEQFF; cdr3_nt: TGTGCCAGCAGCTCGACGACTAGCGGGGTCTACAATGAGCAGTTCTTC
d_call: TRBD1; j_call: TRBJ2-3; clone_size: .; cdr3_length: 15; v_call: TRBV28; cdr3_aa: CASSPGTGVTDTQYF; cdr3_nt: TGTGCCAGCAGCCCCGGGACAGGAGTCACAGATACGCAGTATTTT
d_call: .; j_call: TRBJ1-4; clone_size: .; cdr3_length: 15; v_call: TRBV7-9; cdr3_aa: CASSPEGVTNEKLFF; cdr3_nt: TGTGCCAGCAGCCCCGAGGGGGTTACTAATGAAAAACTGTTTTTT
d_call: TRBD1; j_call: TRBJ1-2; clone_size: .; cdr3_length: 14; v_call: TRBV30; cdr3_aa: CAWSPGQGSRGYTF; cdr3_nt: TGTGCCTGGAGTCCGGGACAGGGGTCCCGTGGCTACACCTTT
d_call: TRBD1; j_call: TRBJ2-1; clone_size: .; cdr3_length: 15; v_call: TRBV2; cdr3_aa: CASRETGGGHNEQFF; cdr3_nt: TGTGCCAGCAGAGAGACAGGGGGCGGACACAATGAGCAGTTCTTC
d_call: TRBD1; j_call: TRBJ1-5; clone_size: .; cdr3_length: 15; v_call: TRBV12-3/TRBV12-4; cdr3_aa: CASSLGQASNQPQHF; cdr3_nt: TGTGCCAGCAGTTTGGGACAGGCGAGCAATCAGCCCCAGCATTTT
d_call: .; j_call: TRBJ1-5; clone_size: .; cdr3_length: 13; v_call: TRBV3-1; cdr3_aa: CASSQGWVQPQHF; cdr3_nt: TGTGCCAGCAGCCAGGGTTGGGTTCAGCCCCAGCATTTT
d_call: .; j_call: TRBJ2-7; clone_size: .; cdr3_length: 15; v_call: TRBV6-5; cdr3_aa: CASSYSAGASYEQYF; cdr3_nt: TGTGCCAGCAGTTACTCAGCAGGGGCCTCCTACGAGCAGTACTTC
d_call: TRBD1; j_call: TRBJ1-2; clone_size: .; cdr3_length: 15; v_call: TRBV3-1; cdr3_aa: CASSHDGQGKDGYTF; cdr3_nt: TGTGCCAGCAGCCATGACGGACAGGGAAAGGATGGCTACACCTTC
d_call: .; j_call: TRBJ2-1; clone_size: .; cdr3_length: 12; v_call: TRBV27; cdr3_aa: CASSFPGGEQFF; cdr3_nt: TGTGCCAGCAGTTTCCCAGGCGGTGAGCAGTTCTTC